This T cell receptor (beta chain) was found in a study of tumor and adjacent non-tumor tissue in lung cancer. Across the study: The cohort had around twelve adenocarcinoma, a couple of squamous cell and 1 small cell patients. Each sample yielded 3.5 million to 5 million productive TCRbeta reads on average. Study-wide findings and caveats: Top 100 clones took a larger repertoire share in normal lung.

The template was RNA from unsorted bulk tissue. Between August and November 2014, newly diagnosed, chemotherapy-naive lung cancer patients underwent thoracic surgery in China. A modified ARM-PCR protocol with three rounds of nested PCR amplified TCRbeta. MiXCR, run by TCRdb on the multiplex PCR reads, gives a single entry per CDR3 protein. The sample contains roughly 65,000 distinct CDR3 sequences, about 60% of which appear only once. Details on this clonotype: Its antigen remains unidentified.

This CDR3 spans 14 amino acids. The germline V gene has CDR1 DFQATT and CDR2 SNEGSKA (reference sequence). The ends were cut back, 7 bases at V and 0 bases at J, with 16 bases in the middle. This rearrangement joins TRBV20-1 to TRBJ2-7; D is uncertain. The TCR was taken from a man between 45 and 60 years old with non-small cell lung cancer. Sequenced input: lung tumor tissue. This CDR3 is CSVNPRYFSYEQYF. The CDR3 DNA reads TGCAGTGTTAACCCGAGGTACTTCTCCTACGAGCAGTACTTC.